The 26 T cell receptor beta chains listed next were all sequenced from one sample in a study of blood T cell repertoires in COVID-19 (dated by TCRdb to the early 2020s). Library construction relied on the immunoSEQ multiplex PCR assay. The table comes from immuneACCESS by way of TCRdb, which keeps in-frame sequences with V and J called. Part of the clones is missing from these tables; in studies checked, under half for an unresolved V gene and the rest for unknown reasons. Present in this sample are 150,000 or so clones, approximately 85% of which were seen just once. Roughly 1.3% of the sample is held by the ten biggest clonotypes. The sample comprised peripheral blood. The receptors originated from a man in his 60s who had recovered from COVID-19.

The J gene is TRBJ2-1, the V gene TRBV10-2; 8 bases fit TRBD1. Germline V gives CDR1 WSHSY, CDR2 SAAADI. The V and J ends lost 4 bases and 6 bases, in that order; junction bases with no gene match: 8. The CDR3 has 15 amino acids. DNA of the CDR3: TGCGCCAGCAGTGCCAGGGGGCGGTCTCTCAATGAGCAGTTCTTC. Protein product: CASSARGRSLNEQFF.

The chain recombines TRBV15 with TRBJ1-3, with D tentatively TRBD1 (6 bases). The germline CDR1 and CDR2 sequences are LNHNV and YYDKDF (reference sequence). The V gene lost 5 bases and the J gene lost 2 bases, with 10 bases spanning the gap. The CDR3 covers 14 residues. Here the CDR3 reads CATSGGGTGNTIYF. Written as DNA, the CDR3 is TGTGCCACCAGCGGGGGGGGCACTGGAAACACCATATATTTT.

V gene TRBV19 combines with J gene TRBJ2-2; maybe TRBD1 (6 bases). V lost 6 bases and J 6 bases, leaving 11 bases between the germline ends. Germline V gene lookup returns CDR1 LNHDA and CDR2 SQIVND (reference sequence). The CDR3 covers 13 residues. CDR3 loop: CASRGRGSGELFF. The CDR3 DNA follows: TGTGCCAGTAGAGGCAGGGGATCCGGGGAGCTGTTTTTT.

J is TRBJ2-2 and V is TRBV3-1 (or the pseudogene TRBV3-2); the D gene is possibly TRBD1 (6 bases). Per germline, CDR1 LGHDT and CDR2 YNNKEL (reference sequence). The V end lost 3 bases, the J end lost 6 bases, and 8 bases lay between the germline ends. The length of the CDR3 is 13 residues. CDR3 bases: TGTGCCAGCAGCCACAGGGGACCCGGGGAGCTGTTTTTT. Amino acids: CASSHRGPGELFF.

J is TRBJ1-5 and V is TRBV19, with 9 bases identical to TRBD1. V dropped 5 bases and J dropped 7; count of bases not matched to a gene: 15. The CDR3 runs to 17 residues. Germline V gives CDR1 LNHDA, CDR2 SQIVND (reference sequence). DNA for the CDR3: TGTGCCAGTAGTCCTACCGCAACGGGACAGGGTAGCCAGCCCCAGCATTTT. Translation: CASSPTATGQGSQPQHF.

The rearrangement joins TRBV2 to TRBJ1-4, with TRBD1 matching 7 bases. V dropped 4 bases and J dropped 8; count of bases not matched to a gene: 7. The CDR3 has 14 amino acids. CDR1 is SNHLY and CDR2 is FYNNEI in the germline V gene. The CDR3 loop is CASSARTGGEKLFF. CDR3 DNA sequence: TGTGCCAGCAGTGCCCGGACAGGAGGGGAAAAACTGTTTTTT.

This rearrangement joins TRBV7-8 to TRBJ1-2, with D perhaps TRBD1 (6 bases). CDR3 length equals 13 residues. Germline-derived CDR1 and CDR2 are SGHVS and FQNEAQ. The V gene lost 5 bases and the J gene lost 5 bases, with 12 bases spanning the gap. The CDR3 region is CASSPAGEYGYTF. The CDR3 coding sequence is TGTGCCAGCAGCCCGGCAGGGGAGTATGGCTACACCTTC.

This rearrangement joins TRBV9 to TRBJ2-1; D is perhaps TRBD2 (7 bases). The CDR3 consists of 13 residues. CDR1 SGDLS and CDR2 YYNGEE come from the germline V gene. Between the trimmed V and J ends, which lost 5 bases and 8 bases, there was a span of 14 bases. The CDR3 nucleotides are TGTGCCAGCAGTGGGGGGGCCAGGGATGAGCAGTTCTTC. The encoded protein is CASSGGARDEQFF.

Written as DNA, the CDR3 is TGTGCCAGCAGCCAAGATTGGGGGGGCAGCCGCGGCACCGGGGAGCTGTTTTTT. It translates to CASSQDWGGSRGTGELFF. The chain recombines TRBV3-1 (or the pseudogene TRBV3-2) with TRBJ2-2; D is possibly TRBD2 (7 bases). The V end lost 0 bases, the J end lost 4 bases, and 18 bases lay between the germline ends. Germline CDR1 and CDR2: LGHDT and YNNKEL (reference sequence). The CDR3 loop spans 18 amino acids.

DNA for the CDR3: TGTGCCACCAGTGACCCGGGCGGGGGCGGAGAGACCCAGTACTTC. Amino acid sequence: CATSDPGGGGETQYF. This chain connects TRBV24-1 to TRBJ2-5; tentatively, D is TRBD2 (7 bases). This CDR3 has 15 amino acids. Trimming cost V 4 bases and J 4 bases, with 15 bases left between them. CDR1 is KGHDR, CDR2 SFDVKD, per germline.

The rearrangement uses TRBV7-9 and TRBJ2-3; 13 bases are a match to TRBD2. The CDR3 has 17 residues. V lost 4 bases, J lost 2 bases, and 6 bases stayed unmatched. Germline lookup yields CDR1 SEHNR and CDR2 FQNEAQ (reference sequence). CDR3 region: CASSSHTSGGDTDTQYF. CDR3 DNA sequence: TGTGCCAGCAGCTCACATACTAGCGGGGGGGACACAGATACGCAGTATTTT.

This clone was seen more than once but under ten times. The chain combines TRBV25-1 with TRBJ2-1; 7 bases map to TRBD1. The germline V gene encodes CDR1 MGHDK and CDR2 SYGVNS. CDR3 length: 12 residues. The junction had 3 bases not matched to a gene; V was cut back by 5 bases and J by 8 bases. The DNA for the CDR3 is TGTGCCAGCAGTAAGACAGGGTATGAGCAGTTCTTC. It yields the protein CASSKTGYEQFF.

The CDR3 DNA sequence: TGTGCCTGGAGTGCGCAGGGAGGCTACGAGCAGTACTTC. Translated: CAWSAQGGYEQYF. The chain links TRBV30 to TRBJ2-7; D might be TRBD2 (6 bases). Trimming removed 1 base from V and 3 bases from J, with 10 bases in between. The CDR3 length is 13 residues. Germline CDR1 and CDR2: GTSNPN and SVGIG (reference sequence).

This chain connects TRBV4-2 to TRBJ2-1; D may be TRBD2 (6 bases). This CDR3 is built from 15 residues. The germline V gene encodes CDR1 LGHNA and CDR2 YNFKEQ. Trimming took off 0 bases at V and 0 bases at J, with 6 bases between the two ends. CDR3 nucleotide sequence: TGTGCCAGCAGCCAAGAGGAGGGCTCCTACAATGAGCAGTTCTTC. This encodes CASSQEEGSYNEQFF.

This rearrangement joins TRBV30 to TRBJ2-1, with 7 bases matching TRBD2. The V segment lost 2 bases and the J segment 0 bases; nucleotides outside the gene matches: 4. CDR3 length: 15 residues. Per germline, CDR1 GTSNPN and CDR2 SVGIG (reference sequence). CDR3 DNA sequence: TGTGCCTGGAGTCGTTGGGGGGGCTCCTACAATGAGCAGTTCTTC. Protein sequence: CAWSRWGGSYNEQFF.

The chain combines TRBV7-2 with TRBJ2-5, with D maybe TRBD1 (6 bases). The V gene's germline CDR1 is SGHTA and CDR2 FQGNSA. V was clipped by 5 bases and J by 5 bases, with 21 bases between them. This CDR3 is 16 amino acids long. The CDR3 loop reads CASSVVQGSDGETQYF. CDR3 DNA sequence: TGTGCCAGCAGCGTCGTACAGGGAAGTGATGGGGAGACCCAGTACTTC.

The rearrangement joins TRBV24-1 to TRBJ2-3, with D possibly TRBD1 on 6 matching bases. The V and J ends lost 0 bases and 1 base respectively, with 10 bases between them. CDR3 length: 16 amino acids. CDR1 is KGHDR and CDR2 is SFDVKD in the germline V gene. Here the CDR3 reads CATSDLSRGGTDTQYF. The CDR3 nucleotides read TGTGCCACCAGTGATTTGAGCAGGGGCGGCACAGATACGCAGTATTTT.

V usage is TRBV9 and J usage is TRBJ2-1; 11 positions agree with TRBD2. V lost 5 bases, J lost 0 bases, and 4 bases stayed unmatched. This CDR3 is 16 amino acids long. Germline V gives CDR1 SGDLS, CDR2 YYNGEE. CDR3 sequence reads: CASSLAGGLSYNEQFF. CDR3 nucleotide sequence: TGTGCCAGCAGTCTAGCGGGGGGCCTCTCCTACAATGAGCAGTTCTTC.

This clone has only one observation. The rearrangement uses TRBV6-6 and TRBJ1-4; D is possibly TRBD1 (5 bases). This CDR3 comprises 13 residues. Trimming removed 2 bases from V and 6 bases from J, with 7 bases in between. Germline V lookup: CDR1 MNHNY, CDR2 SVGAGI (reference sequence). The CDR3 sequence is CASSYRGDEKLFF. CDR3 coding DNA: TGTGCCAGCAGTTACAGGGGTGATGAAAAACTGTTTTTT.

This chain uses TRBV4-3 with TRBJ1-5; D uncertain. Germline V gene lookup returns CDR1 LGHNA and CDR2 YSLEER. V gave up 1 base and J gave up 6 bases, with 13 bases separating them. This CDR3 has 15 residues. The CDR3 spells CASSQALGGFQPQHF. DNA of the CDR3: TGCGCCAGCAGCCAAGCTTTGGGAGGGTTTCAGCCCCAGCATTTT.

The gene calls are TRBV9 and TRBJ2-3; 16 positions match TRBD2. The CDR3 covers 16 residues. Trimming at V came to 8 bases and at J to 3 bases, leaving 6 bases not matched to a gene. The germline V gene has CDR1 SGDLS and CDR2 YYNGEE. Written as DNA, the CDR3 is TGTGCCAGTGGTGGGACTAGCGGGGGGGCGACAGATACGCAGTATTTT. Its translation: CASGGTSGGATDTQYF.

The CDR3 nucleotides are TGTGCCAGCAGGGCTATGTCTAGCGGAGATACGCAGTATTTT. Translation gives CASRAMSSGDTQYF. The genes are TRBV6-5 and TRBJ2-3, with TRBD2 identical over 7 bases. CDR1 and CDR2 from the germline V gene are MNHEY and SVGAGI. This CDR3 region has 14 residues. With V trimmed by 6 bases and J by 5 bases, 8 bases remained unmatched.

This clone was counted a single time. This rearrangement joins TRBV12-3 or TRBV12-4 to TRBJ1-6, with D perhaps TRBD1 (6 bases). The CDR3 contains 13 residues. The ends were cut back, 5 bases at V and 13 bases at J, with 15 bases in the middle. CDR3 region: CASSPEQGLPLHF. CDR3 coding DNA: TGTGCCAGCAGTCCCGAACAGGGATTGCCCCTCCACTTT.

The CDR3 DNA is TGCGCCACCGCCTGGGAGGGGAATCTCCCTCGGGATGAGCAGTTCTTC. Amino acids: CATAWEGNLPRDEQFF. The rearrangement uses TRBV5-1 and TRBJ2-1, with 7 bases lining up with TRBD2. Germline CDR1 and CDR2: SGHRS and YFSETQ. Losses at the gene ends were 9 bases for V and 8 bases for J; bases not matched to a gene: 20. CDR3 size: 16 residues.

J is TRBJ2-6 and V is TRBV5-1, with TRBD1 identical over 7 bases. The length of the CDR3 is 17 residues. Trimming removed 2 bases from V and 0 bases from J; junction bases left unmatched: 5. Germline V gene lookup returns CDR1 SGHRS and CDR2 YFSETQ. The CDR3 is CASSFLGQASGANVLTF. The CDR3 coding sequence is TGCGCCAGCAGCTTCCTAGGACAGGCCTCTGGGGCCAACGTCCTGACTTTC.

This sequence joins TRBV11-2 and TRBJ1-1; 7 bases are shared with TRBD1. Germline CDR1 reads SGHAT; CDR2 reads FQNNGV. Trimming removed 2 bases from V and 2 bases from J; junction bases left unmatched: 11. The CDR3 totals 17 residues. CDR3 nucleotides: TGTGCCAGCAGCTTATCGACAGGGTATCGGTTAAACACTGAAGCTTTCTTT. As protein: CASSLSTGYRLNTEAFF.